These 17 T cell receptor beta chains originate from one sample sequenced in a study of blood T cell repertoires in COVID-19 (dated by TCRdb to 2020 to 2021). Library preparation used the immunoSEQ multiplex PCR assay. As stored in TCRdb, this immuneACCESS dataset retains in-frame rearrangements with V and J assigned. A fraction of the clones does not appear; measured against another copy, unresolved V genes explain less than half of the discrepancy, and the remainder lacks a known reason. This sample holds more than 95,000 clones; 81% were observed only once. The ten biggest clones cover approximately 40% of the sample. Sequencing input: peripheral blood. These receptor sequences come from a man older than 75 with acute or convalescent COVID-19.

This clone was recorded once. This chain connects TRBV20-1 to TRBJ1-3; D is undetermined. From germline, CDR1 is DFQATT and CDR2 SNEGSKA (reference sequence). V lost 1 base, J lost 4 bases, and 2 bases lay in between. This CDR3 is built from 11 residues. Written as DNA, the CDR3 is TGCAGTGCTAGAGCGGGAAACACCATATATTTT. Amino acids: CSARAGNTIYF.

J is TRBJ1-2 and V is TRBV6-6, with TRBD1 matching 7 bases. This CDR3 is 14 amino acids long. From germline, CDR1 is MNHNY and CDR2 SVGAGI (reference sequence). V dropped 0 bases and J dropped 4; count of bases not matched to a gene: 2. The CDR3 loop reads CASSYSDRSYGYTF. CDR3 in DNA: TGTGCCAGCAGTTACTCGGACAGGTCCTATGGCTACACCTTC.

The chain combines TRBV19 with TRBJ1-5; 8 positions agree with TRBD1. The CDR3 length is 14 residues. V was pared by 7 bases and J by 6 bases, with 8 bases of the junction left unmatched. Germline CDR1 is LNHDA and CDR2 is SQIVND (reference sequence). The CDR3 region is CASMAQGEAQPQHF. In nucleotides, the CDR3 is TGTGCCAGTATGGCACAGGGGGAAGCTCAGCCCCAGCATTTT.

The CDR3 reads CASSLQAGGPHEQYF. DNA for the CDR3: TGTGCCAGCAGCTTACAAGCGGGAGGGCCCCACGAGCAGTACTTC. The chain is built from TRBV7-3 and TRBJ2-7, with 10 bases identical to TRBD2. Trimming removed 2 bases from V and 5 bases from J; junction bases left unmatched: 6. CDR1 and CDR2 (germline): SGHTA, FQGTGA. The CDR3 covers 15 residues.

V and J are TRBV6-2 or TRBV6-3 and TRBJ2-3; possible D gene TRBD2, 8 bases. Germline loops: CDR1 MNHEY, CDR2 SVGEGT. Trimming cost V 2 bases and J 3 bases, with 24 bases left between them. The CDR3 runs 19 residues. The CDR3 protein is CASSYGFKVIAGQTDTQYF. In DNA form, the CDR3 reads TGTGCCAGCAGTTACGGGTTTAAAGTAATAGCGGGACAGACAGATACGCAGTATTTT.

The chain recombines TRBV4-1 with TRBJ1-1, with D unresolved. This CDR3 has 16 amino acids. Per germline, CDR1 MGHRA and CDR2 YSYEKL. The V end lost 2 bases, the J end lost 1 base, and 14 bases lay between the germline ends. The CDR3 region has the DNA TGCGCCAGCAGCCAAAATTTCGGGTATCAGAACACTGAAGCTTTCTTT. This translates into CASSQNFGYQNTEAFF.

With regard to this clone: Distinct nucleotide sequences in the sample also encode this CDR3. J is TRBJ1-1 and V is TRBV19, with a possible D match to TRBD1 (6 bases). In germline, CDR1 is LNHDA, CDR2 SQIVND (reference sequence). The CDR3 spans 12 residues. Trimming removed 7 bases at V and 2 bases at J, with 8 bases between. The CDR3 DNA reads as TGTGCCAGTACGGGACATAACACTGAAGCTTTCTTT. Its translation: CASTGHNTEAFF.

The genes are TRBV6-6 and TRBJ2-3; the match to TRBD2 covers 9 bases. Germline CDR1 reads MNHNY; CDR2 reads SVGAGI (reference sequence). With V trimmed by 6 bases and J by 4 bases, 8 bases remained unmatched. The CDR3 spans 15 residues. The CDR3 loop is CASRMTSGKADTQYF. Here the CDR3 DNA reads TGTGCCAGCAGAATGACTAGCGGAAAGGCAGATACGCAGTATTTT.

The gene calls are TRBV15 and TRBJ2-1; 8 positions agree with TRBD1. Germline V gene data show CDR1 as LNHNV and CDR2 as YYDKDF (reference sequence). The CDR3 is made up of 17 amino acids. V lost 4 bases and J lost 14; bases outside the gene matches: 22. CDR3 DNA: TGTGCCACCAGCATCCCCCGTTCGACAGGGGTATGGATTGGGGAGTTCTTC. This sequence encodes CATSIPRSTGVWIGEFF.

V is TRBV4-2 and J is TRBJ1-2, with 7 bases aligning to TRBD1. CDR3 size: 16 residues. The germline CDR1 and CDR2 sequences are LGHNA and YNFKEQ. J was trimmed by 2 bases and V by 4 bases; bases with no gene match: 10. CDR3 sequence: CASSRGQPHGNYGYTF. CDR3 DNA sequence: TGTGCCAGCAGCCGGGGACAGCCACACGGGAACTATGGCTACACCTTC.

This sequence joins TRBV3-1 (or the pseudogene TRBV3-2) and TRBJ1-1, with a weak D call TRBD1 (6 bases). Germline V gene data show CDR1 as LGHDT and CDR2 as YNNKEL (reference sequence). This CDR3 is built from 15 residues. The V and J ends lost 4 bases and 4 bases respectively, with 16 bases between them. This CDR3 is CASSLTGYGLTEAFF. In DNA, the CDR3 is TGTGCCAGCAGCCTTACAGGGTACGGTCTCACTGAAGCTTTCTTT.

This chain links TRBV7-3 with TRBJ2-3; 7 nucleotides line up with TRBD2. Germline V lookup: CDR1 SGHTA, CDR2 FQGTGA. The ends lost 1 base at V and 6 bases at J; junction bases unmatched: 4. This CDR3 is built from 14 residues. CDR3 amino acids: CASSLNAGEDTQYF. The CDR3 coding sequence is TGTGCCAGCAGCTTAAATGCGGGGGAGGATACGCAGTATTTT. The entire variable domain, with the rest obtained from reference TRBV7-3 and TRBJ2-3, is as follows: GAGVSQTPSNKVTEKGKYVELRCDPISGHTALYWYRQSLGQGPEFLIYFQGTGAADDSGLPNDRFFAVRPEGSVSTLKIQRTERGDSAVYLCASSLNAGEDTQYFGPGTRLTVL.

The gene calls are TRBV2 and TRBJ1-5; a weak D match, TRBD1 (6 bases). Germline V gene lookup returns CDR1 SNHLY and CDR2 FYNNEI. The CDR3 spans 14 residues. V lost 5 bases and J lost 0, with 8 bases in between. The CDR3 region has the DNA TGTGCCAGCAGTCGACAGGATAGCAATCAGCCCCAGCATTTT. This codes for CASSRQDSNQPQHF.

The chain combines TRBV28 with TRBJ1-2; 8 bases align to TRBD1. Germline V gives CDR1 MDHEN, CDR2 SYDVKM. J lost 5 bases, V lost 4 bases, and 9 bases had no gene match. There are 15 residues in the CDR3. Here the CDR3 reads CASSYGGTGTYGYTF. The CDR3 DNA sequence: TGTGCCAGCAGTTACGGCGGGACAGGAACATATGGCTACACCTTC.

The chain uses TRBV2 and TRBJ1-5; D call uncertain. This CDR3 comprises 13 residues. Germline lookup yields CDR1 SNHLY and CDR2 FYNNEI. Trimming cost V 3 bases and J 6 bases, with 9 bases left between them. The CDR3 sequence is CASSDGGIQPQHF. The CDR3, as DNA: TGTGCCAGCAGTGATGGAGGGATTCAGCCCCAGCATTTT.

The chain joins TRBV7-9 to TRBJ2-4; 8 nucleotides line up with TRBD1. The V and J ends lost 5 bases and 3 bases, in that order; junction bases with no gene match: 6. Germline V CDR1 and CDR2: SEHNR, FQNEAQ (reference sequence). The CDR3 contains 15 residues. The CDR3 sequence is CASSTAGGHKNIQYF. The CDR3 region has the DNA TGTGCCAGCAGCACCGCAGGGGGCCACAAAAACATTCAGTACTTC.

J is TRBJ1-1 and V is TRBV5-8, with D unclear. The CDR3 covers 14 residues. Germline CDR1 reads SGHTS; CDR2 reads YDEGEE. V lost 2 bases and J lost 1, with 9 bases in between. The CDR3 region has the DNA TGTGCCAGCAGCTTTGTCGCACAGAACACTGAAGCTTTCTTT. The encoded protein is CASSFVAQNTEAFF.